Each of the 11 T cell receptor beta chains below was sequenced from the same sample in a study of T cells after yellow fever vaccination. TCRdb re-called the 5' RACE reads through MiXCR, storing one row per CDR3 protein. The sample contains approximately 300,000 distinct CDR3 sequences, approximately 12% of which appear only once. The sequencing used CD4+ T cells sorted from PBMCs, collected 45 days after the yellow fever booster vaccination. The receptors come from a young man who received the YFV17D yellow fever vaccine.

In this sample, this clonotype turned up a few times. This chain joins TRBV6-1 and TRBJ1-6, with D tentatively TRBD1 (6 bases). The CDR3 is 15 residues long. Deletions cut 5 bases from V and 6 bases from J, with 14 bases between. The germline V gene has CDR1 MNHNS and CDR2 SASEGT. The CDR3 sequence is CASSPSQGFNSPLHF. The CDR3 coding sequence is TGTGCCAGCAGTCCTTCACAGGGATTTAATTCACCCCTCCACTTT.

This clonotype was seen only a few times. The rearrangement uses TRBV9 and TRBJ2-5; D is unclear. V was clipped by 0 bases and J by 5 bases, with 14 bases between them. Germline assignment: CDR1 SGDLS and CDR2 YYNGEE. The CDR3 runs to 15 residues. The CDR3 region is CASSVAPNRVETQYF. The CDR3 DNA reads as TGTGCCAGCAGCGTAGCTCCGAATCGAGTGGAGACCCAGTACTTC. The full variable domain, its missing parts supplied by reference TRBV9 and TRBJ2-5, is DSGVTQTPKHLITATGQRVTLRCSPRSGDLSVYWYQQSLDQGLQFLIQYYNGEERAKGNILERFSAQQFPDLHSELNLSSLELGDSALYFCASSVAPNRVETQYFGPGTRLLVL.

This clonotype was seen more than once but under ten times. The genes are TRBV28 and TRBJ1-2; 7 bases match TRBD1. Germline values: CDR1 MDHEN, CDR2 SYDVKM. With 6 bases clipped from V and 4 bases from J, the junction kept 8 bases outside the gene matches. The length of the CDR3 is 14 residues. CDR3 in amino acids: CASSSAGTAYGYTF. CDR3 DNA sequence: TGTGCCAGCAGCTCTGCCGGGACAGCCTATGGCTACACCTTC.

The CDR3 nucleotides are TGTGCCAGTAGGGAGGCGGTTTACACTGAAGCTTTCTTT. Protein sequence: CASREAVYTEAFF. The chain joins TRBV19 to TRBJ1-1; D is uncertain. This CDR3 is 13 amino acids long. Germline assignment: CDR1 LNHDA and CDR2 SQIVND (reference sequence). V was shortened by 6 bases and J by 3 bases, with 11 bases between the two germline ends.

This clonotype was counted a few times. V is TRBV6-5 and J is TRBJ2-7; the D gene could be TRBD1 or TRBD2 (7 bases each). CDR3 length: 15 amino acids. V shed 7 bases and J shed 3 bases, with 19 bases lying between them. Germline CDR1 reads MNHEY; CDR2 reads SVGAGI. The CDR3 DNA reads as TGTGCCAGCACCCCCCAGGGGGGGGGGCGCTACGAGCAGTACTTC. Protein sequence: CASTPQGGGRYEQYF.

Ten or more counts support this clonotype. The genes are TRBV10-3 and TRBJ2-5; D remains unclear. This CDR3 has 11 residues. Germline V gene lookup returns CDR1 ENHRY and CDR2 SYGVKD. Deletions cut 6 bases from V and 5 bases from J, with 7 bases between. The CDR3 sequence is CAIRDVETQYF. CDR3 nucleotide sequence: TGTGCCATCAGGGACGTGGAGACCCAGTACTTC.

The chain has TRBV4-3 and TRBJ2-6; 7 bases map to TRBD1. The CDR3 spans 15 residues. Germline values: CDR1 LGHNA, CDR2 YSLEER. V shed 4 bases and J 3 bases; nucleotides not matched to a gene: 3. The CDR3 is CASSPDRVGANVLTF. In DNA form, the CDR3 reads TGCGCCAGCAGCCCCGACAGGGTTGGGGCCAACGTCCTGACTTTC.

J is TRBJ1-2 and V is TRBV20-1; 7 bases are a match to TRBD1. The CDR3 contains 13 residues. Germline trimming cut 5 bases from V and 8 bases from J; bases unmatched to any gene: 11. CDR1 is DFQATT, CDR2 SNEGSKA, per germline (reference sequence). CDR3 residues: CSAVGQYEKGYTF. CDR3 DNA sequence: TGCAGTGCTGTGGGACAGTATGAGAAGGGCTACACCTTC.

This chain joins TRBV19 and TRBJ2-3; D gene ambiguous. V was trimmed by 4 bases and J by 2 bases, leaving 13 bases between them. Per germline, CDR1 LNHDA and CDR2 SQIVND (reference sequence). The length of the CDR3 is 15 residues. CDR3 in amino acids: CASSNGPDSTDTQYF. CDR3 nucleotides: TGTGCCAGTAGTAACGGACCGGATTCCACAGATACGCAGTATTTT.

This clonotype was counted only a few times. This rearrangement joins TRBV20-1 to TRBJ2-3, with 8 bases that match TRBD2. The CDR3 length is 15 residues. Germline trimming cut 1 base from V and 6 bases from J; bases unmatched to any gene: 9. Germline V gene data show CDR1 as DFQATT and CDR2 as SNEGSKA (reference sequence). CDR3 bases: TGCAGTGCTAGAGTAGCGGGACGGGAAAGGGATACGCAGTATTTT. Its translation: CSARVAGRERDTQYF.

This chain links TRBV12-3 or TRBV12-4 with TRBJ2-3; no clear D gene. This CDR3 is built from 13 residues. V lost 6 bases to trimming and J lost 3 bases, with 10 bases between them. The CDR3 here is CASRLTGTDTQYF. CDR3 DNA sequence: TGTGCCAGCAGACTCACCGGGACAGATACGCAGTATTTT.